The 19 T cell receptor beta chains below were found in one sample sequenced in a study of T cells in Graves' hyperthyroidism and ophthalmopathy. There were TCR beta CDR3 regions amplified from RNA transcripts. HTBI primers drove first-round RT-PCR of the TCR CDR3. TCRdb re-derived calls from the multiplex PCR reads in MiXCR, one entry per CDR3 protein. Here the sample spans 450,000 to 600,000 distinct CDR3 sequences, around 20% being singletons. Sequencing was carried out using blood. These receptors all come from a man aged 40-49 years with Graves' ophthalmopathy.

This chain links TRBV5-8 with TRBJ2-1; 8 bases are a match to TRBD2. V shed 1 base, J shed 7 bases, and the junction held 4 bases outside the gene matches. Looked up from germline, CDR1 is SGHTS and CDR2 is YDEGEE. CDR3 length equals 14 residues. CDR3 loop: CASSLSGGLNEQFF. CDR3 DNA sequence: TGTGCCAGCAGCTTGTCGGGGGGGCTAAATGAGCAGTTCTTC.

This clonotype was seen only a few times. The chain links TRBV5-1 to TRBJ1-1; D possibly corresponds to TRBD1 (5 bases). The CDR3 has 16 amino acids. Trimming removed 7 bases at V and 1 base at J, with 20 bases between. Germline values: CDR1 SGHRS, CDR2 YFSETQ. The CDR3 is CASGPRDGGSNTEAFF. The CDR3 DNA sequence: TGCGCCAGCGGACCTCGGGACGGCGGCTCGAACACTGAAGCTTTCTTT.

V usage is TRBV5-1 and J usage is TRBJ2-1, with D unclear. Trimming stripped 0 bases from V and 9 bases from J, with 7 bases between. CDR1 is SGHRS, CDR2 YFSETQ, per germline. The CDR3 loop spans 12 amino acids. Here the CDR3 reads CASSLGPREQFF. CDR3 coding DNA: TGCGCCAGCAGCTTGGGACCTCGTGAGCAGTTCTTC.

This chain links TRBV7-9 with TRBJ2-7; D not certain. Per the germline V gene, CDR1 is SEHNR and CDR2 is FQNEAQ (reference sequence). The length of the CDR3 is 13 residues. V lost 5 bases, J lost 0 bases, and 8 bases lay in between. Here the CDR3 reads CASSRPVSYEQYF. The CDR3 nucleotides are TGTGCCAGCAGCCGGCCGGTCTCCTACGAGCAGTACTTC.

The chain couples TRBV6-2 or TRBV6-3 to TRBJ1-5; the D is unclear. CDR3 length equals 15 residues. V was cut by 6 bases and J by 11 bases, with 23 bases left in between. Germline V gene sequence: CDR1 MNHEY, CDR2 SVGEGT. CDR3: CASRQPGPTVRTQHF. CDR3 sequence (DNA): TGTGCCAGCAGACAACCGGGCCCCACGGTCAGGACCCAGCATTTT.

V and J are TRBV7-3 and TRBJ2-2, with D tentatively TRBD1 (6 bases). This CDR3 spans 16 amino acids. Looked up from germline, CDR1 is SGHTA and CDR2 is FQGTGA. The V end lost 0 bases, the J end lost 1 base, and 9 bases lay between the germline ends. Written as DNA, the CDR3 is TGTGCCAGCAGCTTAACGAGGACAGTGAACACCGGGGAGCTGTTTTTT. Its translation is CASSLTRTVNTGELFF. The full variable domain, its missing parts supplied by reference TRBV7-3 and TRBJ2-2, is GAGVSQTPSNKVTEKGKYVELRCDPISGHTALYWYRQSLGQGPEFLIYFQGTGAADDSGLPNDRFFAVRPEGSVSTLKIQRTERGDSAVYLCASSLTRTVNTGELFFGEGSRLTVL.

This clonotype was found many times. The chain recombines TRBV10-3 with TRBJ2-7; TRBD2 matches 7 bases. J gave up 6 bases and V 10 bases, and 15 bases lay outside the gene matches. From germline, CDR1 is ENHRY and CDR2 SYGVKD. The CDR3 length is 14 residues. CDR3 protein: CATMGGAGALEQYF. The CDR3, as DNA: TGTGCCACCATGGGAGGGGCCGGGGCGCTCGAGCAGTACTTC.

This clonotype was counted ten times or more. The rearrangement uses TRBV6-1 and TRBJ2-7; D gene ambiguous. Germline V gene lookup returns CDR1 MNHNS and CDR2 SASEGT. The CDR3 has 15 amino acids. V lost 6 bases and J 7 bases, leaving 22 bases between the germline ends. This CDR3 is CASRDVDRLRGEQYF. In DNA form, the CDR3 reads TGTGCCAGCAGGGACGTCGACCGGCTCCGTGGGGAGCAGTACTTC.

V is TRBV6-1 and J is TRBJ2-1; 10 bases agree with TRBD2. V lost 3 bases to trimming and J lost 2 bases; unmatched junction nucleotides: 7. Per germline, CDR1 MNHNS and CDR2 SASEGT. The CDR3 covers 17 residues. The CDR3, as DNA: TGTGCCAGCAGTGAGTCCGTAAGCGGGGGGGCCTACAATGAGCAGTTCTTC. Amino acid sequence: CASSESVSGGAYNEQFF.

This clonotype has ten or more counts. This sequence joins TRBV11-3 and TRBJ2-7; D is unresolved. The CDR3 has 12 amino acids. V lost 5 bases, J lost 4 bases, and 9 bases lay in between. The germline V gene encodes CDR1 SGHNT and CDR2 YENEEA. In DNA, the CDR3 is TGTGCCAGCAGCCCCGACGGATACGAGCAGTACTTC. Residues: CASSPDGYEQYF.

The chain couples TRBV7-9 to TRBJ2-3, with 9 bases matching TRBD1. CDR3 size: 14 residues. The germline V gene encodes CDR1 SEHNR and CDR2 FQNEAQ (reference sequence). V trimming: 6 bases; J trimming: 6 bases; junction bases outside the gene matches: 7. The CDR3 DNA reads TGTGCCAGCAGACGAACAGGGGGCGAGGATACGCAGTATTTT. Amino acids: CASRRTGGEDTQYF.

This clonotype was recorded a few times. The chain combines TRBV30 with TRBJ1-5; maybe TRBD1 (6 bases). The germline V and J ends were trimmed by 3 bases and 0 bases, with 27 bases remaining between them. This CDR3 comprises 20 residues. Germline-derived CDR1 and CDR2 are GTSNPN and SVGIG (reference sequence). CDR3: CAWSEGSLSTGLNSNQPQHF. The CDR3 region has the DNA TGTGCCTGGAGCGAGGGGTCCCTATCGACAGGTCTAAATAGCAATCAGCCCCAGCATTTT.

For this clonotype: A read error is likely, as this CDR3 ends without the conserved phenylalanine or tryptophan. The genes are TRBV12-3 or TRBV12-4 and TRBJ1-3, with 7 nucleotides matching TRBD1. This CDR3 comprises 14 residues. The junction had 6 bases not matched to a gene; V was cut back by 6 bases and J by 4 bases. CDR3 sequence: CASSSTGIGNTIYL. The CDR3, as DNA: TGTGCCAGCAGCTCGACAGGGATCGGAAACACCATATATCTT.

This clonotype was seen repeatedly, ten times or more. The chain joins TRBV20-1 to TRBJ2-1; 9 bases agree with TRBD1. With V trimmed by 0 bases and J by 10 bases, 13 bases remained unmatched. This CDR3 comprises 16 residues. CDR1 is DFQATT, CDR2 SNEGSKA, per germline (reference sequence). As DNA, the CDR3 is TGCAGTGCTAGAGACTTAGGACAGGGGACGCGTAAAGAGCAGTTCTTC. This codes for CSARDLGQGTRKEQFF.

Only a few counts were recorded for this clonotype. J is TRBJ2-5 and V is TRBV7-9; no clear D. This CDR3 region has 14 residues. V lost 4 bases to trimming and J lost 0 bases, with 9 bases between them. Per germline, CDR1 SEHNR and CDR2 FQNEAQ (reference sequence). The CDR3 DNA is TGTGCCAGCAGCTCGACCACGTACCAAGAGACCCAGTACTTC. Encoded protein: CASSSTTYQETQYF.

Only a few counts were recorded for this clonotype. This chain uses TRBV6-1 with TRBJ2-2; the D gene is possibly TRBD1 (6 bases). The CDR3 is 17 residues long. From germline, CDR1 is MNHNS and CDR2 SASEGT. Deletions cut 5 bases from V and 4 bases from J, with 20 bases between. CDR3 region: CASSIIGQLLSTGELFF. CDR3 nucleotides: TGTGCCAGCAGTATAATAGGACAGCTCCTAAGCACCGGGGAGCTGTTTTTT.

CDR3 residues: CASSLWADNQPQHF. The CDR3 DNA is TGTGCCAGCAGCTTGTGGGCGGATAATCAGCCCCAGCATTTT. This chain joins TRBV5-6 and TRBJ1-5, with D unclear. Germline CDR1 reads SGHDT; CDR2 reads YYEEEE. Trimming cost V 1 base and J 4 bases, with 9 bases left between them. The CDR3 is 14 residues long. The full variable domain, completed using reference TRBV5-6 and TRBJ1-5, is DAGVTQSPTHLIKTRGQQVTLRCSPKSGHDTVSWYQQALGQGPQFIFQYYEEEERQRGNFPDRFSGHQFPNYSSELNVNALLLGDSALYLCASSLWADNQPQHFGDGTRLSIL.

This clonotype was seen many times. CDR3 sequence reads: CASSQRGRNQPQHF. The CDR3 DNA is TGTGCCAGCAGCCAAAGGGGTCGCAATCAGCCCCAGCATTTT. This chain links TRBV3-1 with TRBJ1-5; possible D gene TRBD1, 5 bases. The germline V gene encodes CDR1 LGHDT and CDR2 YNNKEL (reference sequence). Trimming left V 2 bases short and J 2 bases short, with 7 bases between. The CDR3 sequence is 14 residues long.

This clonotype was observed many times. The rearrangement links TRBV15 to TRBJ2-5, with unresolved D. This CDR3 region has 15 residues. Germline CDR1 reads LNHNV; CDR2 reads YYDKDF (reference sequence). V lost 0 bases and J 1 base, leaving 9 bases between the germline ends. The CDR3 is CATSRDRATQETQYF. For the CDR3, the DNA is TGTGCCACCAGCAGAGATAGGGCAACCCAAGAGACCCAGTACTTC. Full variable domain (remainder filled in from reference TRBV15 and TRBJ2-5): DAMVIQNPRYQVTQFGKPVTLSCSQTLNHNVMYWYQQKSSQAPKLLFHYYDKDFNNEADTPDNFQSRRPNTSFCFLDIRSPGLGDTAMYLCATSRDRATQETQYFGPGTRLLVL.